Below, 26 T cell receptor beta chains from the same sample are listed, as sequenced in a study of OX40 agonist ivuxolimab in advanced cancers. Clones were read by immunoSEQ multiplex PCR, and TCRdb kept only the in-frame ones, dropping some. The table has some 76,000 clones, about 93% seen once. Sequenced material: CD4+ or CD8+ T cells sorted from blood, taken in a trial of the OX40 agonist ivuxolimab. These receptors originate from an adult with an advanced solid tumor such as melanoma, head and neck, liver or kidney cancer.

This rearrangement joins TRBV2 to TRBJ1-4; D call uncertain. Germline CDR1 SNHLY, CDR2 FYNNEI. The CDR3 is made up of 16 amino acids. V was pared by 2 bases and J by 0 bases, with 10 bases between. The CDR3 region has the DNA TGTGCCAGCAGTGAACGGGAAATTGCAACTAATGAAAAACTGTTTTTT. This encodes CASSEREIATNEKLFF.

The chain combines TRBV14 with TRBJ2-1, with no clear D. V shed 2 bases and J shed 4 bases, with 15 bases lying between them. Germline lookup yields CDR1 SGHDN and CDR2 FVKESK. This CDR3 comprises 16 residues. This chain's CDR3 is CASSQLSRSFYNEQFF. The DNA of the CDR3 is TGTGCCAGCAGCCAACTGTCTAGGTCCTTTTACAATGAGCAGTTCTTC. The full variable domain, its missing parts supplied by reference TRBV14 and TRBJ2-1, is EAGVTQFPSHSVIEKGQTVTLRCDPISGHDNLYWYRRVMGKEIKFLLHFVKESKQDESGMPNNRFLAERTGGTYSTLKVQPAELEDSGVYFCASSQLSRSFYNEQFFGPGTRLTVL.

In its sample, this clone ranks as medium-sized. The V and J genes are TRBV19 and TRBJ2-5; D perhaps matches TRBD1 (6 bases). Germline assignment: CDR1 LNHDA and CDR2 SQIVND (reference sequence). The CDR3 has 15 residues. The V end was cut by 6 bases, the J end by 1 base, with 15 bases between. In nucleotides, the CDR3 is TGTGCCAGTAGCGATCATCAGGGGCCCCAAGAGACCCAGTACTTC. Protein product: CASSDHQGPQETQYF.

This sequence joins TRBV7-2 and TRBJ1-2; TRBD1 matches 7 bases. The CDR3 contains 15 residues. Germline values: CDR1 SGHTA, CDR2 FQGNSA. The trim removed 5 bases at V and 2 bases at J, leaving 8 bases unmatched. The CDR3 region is CASSDPPGQNYGYTF. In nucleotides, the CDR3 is TGTGCCAGCAGCGATCCCCCGGGACAGAACTATGGCTACACCTTC.

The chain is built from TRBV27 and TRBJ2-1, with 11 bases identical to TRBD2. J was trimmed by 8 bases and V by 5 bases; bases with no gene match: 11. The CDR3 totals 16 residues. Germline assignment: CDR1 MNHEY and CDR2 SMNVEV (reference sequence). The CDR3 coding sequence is TGTGCCAGCAGTAAATTAGCGGGGGGGCTTCTGGATGAGCAGTTCTTC. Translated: CASSKLAGGLLDEQFF.

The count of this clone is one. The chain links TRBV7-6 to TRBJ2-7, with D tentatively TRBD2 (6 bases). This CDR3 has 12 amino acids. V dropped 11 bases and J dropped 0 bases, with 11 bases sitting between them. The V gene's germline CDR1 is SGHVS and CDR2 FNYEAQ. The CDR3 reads CASRGSSYEQYF. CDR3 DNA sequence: TGTGCCTCTCGGGGGAGCTCCTACGAGCAGTACTTC.

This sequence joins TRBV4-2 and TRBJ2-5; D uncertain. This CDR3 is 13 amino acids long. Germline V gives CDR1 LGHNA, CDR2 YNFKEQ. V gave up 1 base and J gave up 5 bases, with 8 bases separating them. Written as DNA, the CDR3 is TGTGCCAGCAGCCAAGTTATTCAGGAGACCCAGTACTTC. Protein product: CASSQVIQETQYF.

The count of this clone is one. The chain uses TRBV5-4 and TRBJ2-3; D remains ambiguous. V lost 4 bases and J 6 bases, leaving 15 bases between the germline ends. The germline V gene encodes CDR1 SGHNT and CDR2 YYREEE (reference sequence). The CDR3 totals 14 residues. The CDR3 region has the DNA TGTGCCAGCAGCCCCCGAGGCGTGTTGGATACGCAGTATTTT. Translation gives CASSPRGVLDTQYF.

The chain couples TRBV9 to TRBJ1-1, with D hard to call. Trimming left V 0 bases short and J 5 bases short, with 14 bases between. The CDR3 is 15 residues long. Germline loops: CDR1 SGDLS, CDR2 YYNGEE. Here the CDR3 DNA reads TGTGCCAGCAGCGTAGTGGGGATGGCGAGAACTGAAGCTTTCTTT. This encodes CASSVVGMARTEAFF.

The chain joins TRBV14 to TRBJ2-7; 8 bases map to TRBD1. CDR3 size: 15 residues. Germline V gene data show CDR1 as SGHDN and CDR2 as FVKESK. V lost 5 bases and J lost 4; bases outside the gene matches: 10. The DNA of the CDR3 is TGTGCCAGCAGCTATGGGACAGGTGGGAAGTACGAGCAGTACTTC. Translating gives CASSYGTGGKYEQYF.

In DNA form, the CDR3 reads TGTGCCAGCAGCTCCCCCCCCCTAGCAGATGACGAGCAGTACTTC. Translated, it gives CASSSPPLADDEQYF. The chain employs TRBV7-8 and TRBJ2-7; TRBD2 is a possible D gene (5 bases). From germline, CDR1 is SGHVS and CDR2 FQNEAQ. Trimming removed 4 bases at V and 5 bases at J, with 18 bases between. The CDR3 runs 15 residues.

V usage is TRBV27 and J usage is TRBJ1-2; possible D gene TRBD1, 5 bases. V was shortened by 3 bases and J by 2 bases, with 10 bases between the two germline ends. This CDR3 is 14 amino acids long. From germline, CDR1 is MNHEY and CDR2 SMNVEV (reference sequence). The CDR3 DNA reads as TGTGCCAGCAGTTTGGGGGGACTAAACTATGGCTACACCTTC. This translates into CASSLGGLNYGYTF.

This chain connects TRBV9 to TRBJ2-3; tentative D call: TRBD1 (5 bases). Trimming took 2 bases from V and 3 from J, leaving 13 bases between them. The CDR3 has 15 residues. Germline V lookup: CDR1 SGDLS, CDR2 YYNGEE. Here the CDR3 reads CASSVAGSPTDTQYF. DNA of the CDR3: TGTGCCAGCAGCGTGGCAGGGTCCCCGACAGATACGCAGTATTTT.

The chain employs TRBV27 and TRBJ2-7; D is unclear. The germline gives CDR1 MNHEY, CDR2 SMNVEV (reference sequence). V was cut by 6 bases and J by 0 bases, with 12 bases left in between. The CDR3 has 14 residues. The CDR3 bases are TGTGCCAGCAGACCTTGGGCGGCCTCCTACGAGCAGTACTTC. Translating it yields CASRPWAASYEQYF.

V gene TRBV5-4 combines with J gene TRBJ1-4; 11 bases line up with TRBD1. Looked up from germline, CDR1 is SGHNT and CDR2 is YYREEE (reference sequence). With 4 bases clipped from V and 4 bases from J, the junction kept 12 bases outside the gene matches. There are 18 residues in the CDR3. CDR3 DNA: TGTGCCAGCAGCGTGGACAGGGGGCGCTTAATGGGTAATGAAAAACTGTTTTTT. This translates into CASSVDRGRLMGNEKLFF.

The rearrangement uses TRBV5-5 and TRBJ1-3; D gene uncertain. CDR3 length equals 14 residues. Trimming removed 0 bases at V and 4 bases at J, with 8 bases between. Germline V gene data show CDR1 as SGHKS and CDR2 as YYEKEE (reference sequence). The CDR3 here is CASSLVAEGNTIYF. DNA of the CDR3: TGTGCCAGCAGCTTGGTTGCAGAAGGAAACACCATATATTTT.

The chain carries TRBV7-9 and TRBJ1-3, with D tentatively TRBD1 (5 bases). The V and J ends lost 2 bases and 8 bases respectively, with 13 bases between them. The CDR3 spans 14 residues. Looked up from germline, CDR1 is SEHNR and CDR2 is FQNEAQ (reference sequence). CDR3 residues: CASSLLGQWDTIYF. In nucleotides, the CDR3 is TGTGCCAGCAGCTTACTAGGACAATGGGACACCATATATTTT.

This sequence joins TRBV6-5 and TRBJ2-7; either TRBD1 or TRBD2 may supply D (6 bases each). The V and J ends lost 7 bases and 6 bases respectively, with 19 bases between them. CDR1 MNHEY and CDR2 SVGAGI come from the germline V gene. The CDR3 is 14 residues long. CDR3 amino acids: CASNPLGGLAEQYF. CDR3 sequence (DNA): TGTGCCAGCAATCCCCTAGGGGGGCTGGCCGAGCAGTACTTC.

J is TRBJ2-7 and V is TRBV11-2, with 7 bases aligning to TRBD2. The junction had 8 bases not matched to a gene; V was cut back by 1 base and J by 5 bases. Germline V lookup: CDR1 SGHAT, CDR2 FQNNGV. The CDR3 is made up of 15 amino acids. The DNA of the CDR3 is TGTGCCAGCAGCTTAGTTTACGGGGGGTCGAACGAGCAGTACTTC. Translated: CASSLVYGGSNEQYF. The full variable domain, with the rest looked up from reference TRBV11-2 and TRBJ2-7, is EAGVAQSPRYKIIEKRQSVAFWCNPISGHATLYWYQQILGQGPKLLIQFQNNGVVDDSQLPKDRFSAERLKGVDSTLKIQPAKLEDSAVYLCASSLVYGGSNEQYFGPGTRLTVT.

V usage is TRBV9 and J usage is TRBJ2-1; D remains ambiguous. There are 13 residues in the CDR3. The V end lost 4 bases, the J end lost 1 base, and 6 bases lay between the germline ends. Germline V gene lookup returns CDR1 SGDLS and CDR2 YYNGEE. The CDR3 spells CASSPPSYNEQFF. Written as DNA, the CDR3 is TGTGCCAGCAGCCCGCCTTCCTACAATGAGCAGTTCTTC.

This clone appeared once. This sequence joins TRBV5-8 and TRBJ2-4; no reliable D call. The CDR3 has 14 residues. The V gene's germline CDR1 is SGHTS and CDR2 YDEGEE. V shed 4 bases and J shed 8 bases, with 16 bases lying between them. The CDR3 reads CASSPLRSFDIQYF. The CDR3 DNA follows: TGTGCCAGCAGCCCTCTCCGGAGTTTCGACATTCAGTACTTC. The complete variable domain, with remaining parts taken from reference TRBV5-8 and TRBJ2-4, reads EAGVTQSPTHLIKTRGQQATLRCSPISGHTSVYWYQQALGLGLQFLLWYDEGEERNRGNFPPRFSGRQFPNYSSELNVNALELEDSALYLCASSPLRSFDIQYFGAGTRLSVL.

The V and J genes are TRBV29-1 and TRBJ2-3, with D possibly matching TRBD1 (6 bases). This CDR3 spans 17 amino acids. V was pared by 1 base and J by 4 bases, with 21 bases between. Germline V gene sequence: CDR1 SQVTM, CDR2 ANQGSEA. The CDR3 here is CSVEGFWAGETPDTQYF. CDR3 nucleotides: TGCAGCGTTGAAGGGTTTTGGGCAGGGGAGACCCCAGATACGCAGTATTTT.

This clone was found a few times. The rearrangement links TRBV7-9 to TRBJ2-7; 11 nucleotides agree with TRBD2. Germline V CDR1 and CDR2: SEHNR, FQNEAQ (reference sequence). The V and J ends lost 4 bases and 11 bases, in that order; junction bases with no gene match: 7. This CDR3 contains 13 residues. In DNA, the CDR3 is TGTGCCAGCAGCTCTCCCCAGGGACTAGCGGAGTACTTC. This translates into CASSSPQGLAEYF.

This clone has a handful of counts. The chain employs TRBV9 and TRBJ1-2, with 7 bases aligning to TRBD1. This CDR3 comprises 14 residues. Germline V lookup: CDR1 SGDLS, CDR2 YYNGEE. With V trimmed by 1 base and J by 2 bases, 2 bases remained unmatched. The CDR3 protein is CASSVTGANYGYTF. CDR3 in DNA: TGTGCCAGCAGCGTAACAGGGGCCAACTATGGCTACACCTTC.

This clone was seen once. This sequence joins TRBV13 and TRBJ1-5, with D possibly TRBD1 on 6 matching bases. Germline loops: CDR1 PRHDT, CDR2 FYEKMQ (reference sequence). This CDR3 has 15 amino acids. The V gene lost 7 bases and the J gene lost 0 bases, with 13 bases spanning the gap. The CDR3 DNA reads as TGTGCCAGCAAGAGTGGGGGGGCTAGCAATCAGCCCCAGCATTTT. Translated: CASKSGGASNQPQHF.

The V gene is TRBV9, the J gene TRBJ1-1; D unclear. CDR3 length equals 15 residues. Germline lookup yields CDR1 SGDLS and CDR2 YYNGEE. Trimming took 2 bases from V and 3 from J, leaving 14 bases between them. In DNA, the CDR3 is TGTGCCAGCAGCGTCGCCGGGCCTACCGACACTGAAGCTTTCTTT. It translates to CASSVAGPTDTEAFF.